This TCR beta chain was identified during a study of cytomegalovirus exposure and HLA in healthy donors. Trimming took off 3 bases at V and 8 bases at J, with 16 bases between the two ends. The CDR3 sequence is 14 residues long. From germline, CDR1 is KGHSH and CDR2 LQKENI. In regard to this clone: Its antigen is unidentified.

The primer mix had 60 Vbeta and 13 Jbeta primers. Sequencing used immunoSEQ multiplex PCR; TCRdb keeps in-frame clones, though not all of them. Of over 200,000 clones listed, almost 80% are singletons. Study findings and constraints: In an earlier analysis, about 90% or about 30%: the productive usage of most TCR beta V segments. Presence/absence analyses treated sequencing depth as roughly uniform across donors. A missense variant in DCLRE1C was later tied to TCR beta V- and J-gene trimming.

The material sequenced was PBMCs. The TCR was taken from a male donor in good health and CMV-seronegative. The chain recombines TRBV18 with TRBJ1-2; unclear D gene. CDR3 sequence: CASSPIYEGGGYTF. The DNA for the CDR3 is TGTGCCAGCTCACCTATATATGAAGGAGGAGGCTACACCTTC. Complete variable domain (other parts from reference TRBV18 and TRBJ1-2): NAGVMQNPRHLVRRRGQEARLRCSPMKGHSHVYWYRQLPEEGLKFMVYLQKENIIDESGMPKERFSAEFPKEGPSILRIQQVVRGDSAAYFCASSPIYEGGGYTFGSGTRLTVV.